This TCR beta chain derives from a study of graft-versus-host responses after intestinal transplantation. The CDR3 covers 14 residues. V was clipped by 5 bases and J by 1 base, with 11 bases between them. CDR1 is SGHTA, CDR2 FQGTGA, per germline. The assay was immunoSEQ multiplex PCR, and TCRdb's table has in-frame clones only and misses some. The table shows 120,000 or so clones, with around 95% occurring only once. Worth noting for this clone: What it binds is unknown.

The specimen was unstimulated CD8+ T cells sorted from spleen or lymph node cells, collected before intestinal transplant. This clonotype originated in a human donor who received an intestinal transplant. This chain links TRBV7-3 with TRBJ1-1; no clear D. CDR3 region: CASSRLDSNTEAFF. DNA for the CDR3: TGTGCCAGCAGCCGGTTGGACTCGAACACTGAAGCTTTCTTT.